What follows is one T cell receptor (beta chain) and its context. This clonotype has at least ten counts. Its antigen remains undetermined. No much larger clone exists at a distance of one base, and base qualities are not known. This entry is derived from a study of T cell repertoires in cytomegalovirus infection (dated by TCRdb to about 2019). About the investigation overall: Recently identified HLA-C-restricted CMV epitopes, whose presentation resists viral immunomodulation, were targeted by peptide stimulations together with well-studied HLA-B-restricted epitopes. Donor HLA type was relevant to the analysis, as public TCR beta signatures indicated carriage of CMV infection together with the matching HLA type.

Sequencing instrument: Illumina HiSeq 1500. TCRdb trimmed public reads at Q25 via fastp, called clones via MiXCR and kept in-frame beta chains. Rows with a matching CDR3 protein are joined into one entry that keeps the most common DNA and genes. Recorded for this sample are approximately 120,000 distinct CDR3 sequences; 29% of them occurred a single time. The ten largest account for about 81% of the sample. Cut back by 7 bases and 4 bases, the V and J ends lie 17 bases apart. Based on the germline V gene, the CDR1 and CDR2 sequences are MDHEN and SYDVKM. The CDR3 sequence holds 15 residues, the cysteine and phenylalanine included. Only CDR3 DNA is held: 45 bases, read in frame from base 1. Study-level results and caveats: The ex vivo response was dominated by HLA-C-restricted CMV-specific TCR beta clonotypes, which also provided the single most frequent clonotype in two of eight donors. In both this cohort and an independent cohort of 352 donors, the cumulative frequency of public TCR beta family members distinguished carriers of CMV infection plus the relevant HLA type.

In the paper's terms, the treatment or condition label means: in vitro stimulation with specific CMV peptide epitopes to enrich CMV-specific T cells. The specimen was CD8+ T cells from cultured PBMCs, collected from culture after CMV antigen stimulation. The chain uses TRBV28 and TRBJ1-5; TRBD1 might be the D gene, on 6 matching bases. This TCR derives from a human donor in good health (CMV status not recorded). Some clones in this sample may be carry-over from other donors' samples. The nucleotide sequence is TGTGCCAGCACCGACAGGTGGATGGGGAATCAGCCCCAGCATTTT. It translates as CASTDRWMGNQPQHF.